Below are 30 T cell receptor beta chains sequenced from a single sample in a study of blood T cell repertoires in COVID-19. The table came from immunoSEQ multiplex PCR; TCRdb's copy has only in-frame clones and leaves some out. The sample has around 120,000 clones, roughly nine tenths seen once. The sequenced material came from peripheral blood. All receptors derive from a human donor with active COVID-19. The donor label of this sample is uncertain.

The genes are TRBV6-5 and TRBJ2-7; 7 nucleotides match TRBD1. Germline loops: CDR1 MNHEY, CDR2 SVGAGI. With V trimmed by 7 bases and J by 0 bases, 9 bases remained unmatched. The CDR3 spans 15 residues. The CDR3, as DNA: TGTGCCAGCACACCGGACAGGCGAATCTCCTACGAGCAGTACTTC. Encoded protein: CASTPDRRISYEQYF.

This clone was picked up a small number of times. The J gene is TRBJ2-7, the V gene TRBV7-6, with 9 bases that match TRBD1. The CDR3 contains 15 residues. Per the germline V gene, CDR1 is SGHVS and CDR2 is FNYEAQ. After removal of 2 bases from V and 0 bases from J, the junction contained 2 bases not matched to a gene. As DNA, the CDR3 is TGTGCCAGCAGCTTACAACAGGGGGCCTCCTACGAGCAGTACTTC. Translation: CASSLQQGASYEQYF.

The chain uses TRBV19 and TRBJ1-4; weak D call: TRBD1 (6 bases). The CDR3 has 18 amino acids. V was clipped by 5 bases and J by 3 bases, with 22 bases between them. Germline V CDR1 and CDR2: LNHDA, SQIVND (reference sequence). As DNA, the CDR3 is TGTGCCAGTAGTCCATCCAGGGGCCCCGGGTCGGCTAATGAAAAACTGTTTTTT. Translated: CASSPSRGPGSANEKLFF. Looking up the rest from reference TRBV19 and TRBJ1-4 gives the full variable domain: DGGITQSPKYLFRKEGQNVTLSCEQNLNHDAMYWYRQDPGQGLRLIYYSQIVNDFQKGDIAEGYSVSREKKESFPLTVTSAQKNPTAFYLCASSPSRGPGSANEKLFFGSGTQLSVL.

The chain carries TRBV4-3 and TRBJ1-2; possible D gene TRBD1, 6 bases. Germline-derived CDR1 and CDR2 are LGHNA and YSLEER. The V gene lost 5 bases and the J gene lost 8 bases, with 24 bases spanning the gap. The length of the CDR3 is 16 residues. The chain's CDR3 is CASSTGGGTSQGGYTF. In nucleotides, the CDR3 is TGCGCCAGCAGCACAGGTGGGGGCACCTCTCAGGGGGGCTACACCTTC.

The J gene is TRBJ2-3, the V gene TRBV5-6; tentative D call: TRBD2 (5 bases). The CDR3 totals 16 residues. V was clipped by 4 bases and J by 2 bases, with 17 bases between them. CDR1 is SGHDT and CDR2 is YYEEEE in the germline V gene. The CDR3 sequence: CASSQSLALITDTQYF. The CDR3 coding sequence is TGTGCCAGCAGCCAAAGCCTAGCCCTAATCACAGATACGCAGTATTTT.

This chain links TRBV11-1 with TRBJ2-7; 9 bases agree with TRBD1. Per germline, CDR1 SGHAT and CDR2 FQDESV (reference sequence). V lost 3 bases, J lost 1 base, and 1 base stayed unmatched. The length of the CDR3 is 14 residues. In DNA, the CDR3 is TGTGCCAGCAGCTTCGGACAGGGGTCCTACGAGCAGTACTTC. It yields the protein CASSFGQGSYEQYF.

CDR3 coding DNA: TGTGCCAGTAGTCAAGCCGGGACAGGGACTGATGGCACCATATATTTT. It is translated as CASSQAGTGTDGTIYF. The gene calls are TRBV19 and TRBJ1-3; 9 bases line up with TRBD1. Per the germline V gene, CDR1 is LNHDA and CDR2 is SQIVND (reference sequence). The CDR3 covers 16 residues. Trimming cost V 5 bases and J 9 bases; bases outside gene matches: 14. Based on the CDR3 plus reference TRBV19 and TRBJ1-3, the full variable domain is DGGITQSPKYLFRKEGQNVTLSCEQNLNHDAMYWYRQDPGQGLRLIYYSQIVNDFQKGDIAEGYSVSREKKESFPLTVTSAQKNPTAFYLCASSQAGTGTDGTIYFGEGSWLTVV.

The rearrangement joins TRBV7-8 to TRBJ1-1; 10 bases are shared with TRBD1. Germline V gives CDR1 SGHVS, CDR2 FQNEAQ. This CDR3 has 15 amino acids. With V trimmed by 5 bases and J by 5 bases, 8 bases remained unmatched. The CDR3 DNA reads as TGTGCCAGCAGCGAGGGACAGGGGTGGCGGACTGAAGCTTTCTTT. Residues: CASSEGQGWRTEAFF.

This chain links TRBV7-6 with TRBJ1-1; the match to TRBD1 covers 11 bases. J gave up 2 bases and V 5 bases, and 13 bases lay outside the gene matches. Germline V lookup: CDR1 SGHVS, CDR2 FNYEAQ. The CDR3 consists of 18 residues. This CDR3 is CASSTNAGTGGGNTEAFF. CDR3 nucleotides: TGTGCCAGCAGCACCAACGCCGGGACAGGGGGGGGAAACACTGAAGCTTTCTTT.

The chain employs TRBV6-2 or TRBV6-3 and TRBJ1-2, with TRBD1 matching 8 bases. V shed 5 bases, J shed 3 bases, and the junction held 11 bases outside the gene matches. Per the germline V gene, CDR1 is MNHEY and CDR2 is SVGEGT. The CDR3 covers 16 residues. The CDR3 loop reads CASSDNRDRFDYGYTF. The CDR3 region has the DNA TGTGCCAGCAGTGACAACCGGGACAGGTTCGACTATGGCTACACCTTC.

The gene calls are TRBV7-9 and TRBJ2-5; D not certain. This CDR3 has 12 residues. CDR1 is SEHNR and CDR2 is FQNEAQ in the germline V gene (reference sequence). V lost 5 bases, J lost 4 bases, and 8 bases lay in between. This chain's CDR3 is CASSPRPETQYF. CDR3 in DNA: TGTGCCAGCAGCCCGCGCCCAGAGACCCAGTACTTC.

This rearrangement joins TRBV5-4 to TRBJ2-3; 8 bases match TRBD1. The length of the CDR3 is 17 residues. Unmatched junction bases numbered 16, after V lost 4 bases and J lost 6 bases. From germline, CDR1 is SGHNT and CDR2 YYREEE (reference sequence). CDR3 DNA sequence: TGTGCCAGCAGCCGGGAAAGAGCGGCCAGGGGGCGGGATACGCAGTATTTT. This sequence encodes CASSRERAARGRDTQYF.

The gene calls are TRBV7-2 and TRBJ1-3; D unresolved. The CDR3 consists of 14 residues. V was shortened by 0 bases and J by 1 base, with 4 bases between the two germline ends. CDR1 is SGHTA, CDR2 FQGNSA, per germline. The DNA of the CDR3 is TGTGCCAGCAGCTTAGCGAGGTCTGGAAACACCATATATTTT. Its protein is CASSLARSGNTIYF.

The rearrangement links TRBV9 to TRBJ1-3; D call uncertain. V gave up 4 bases and J gave up 2 bases, with 10 bases separating them. CDR1 is SGDLS, CDR2 YYNGEE, per germline. There are 14 residues in the CDR3. The CDR3 DNA follows: TGTGCCAGCAGCAGCGGCTTGGCTGGAAACACCATATATTTT. Translated: CASSSGLAGNTIYF.

The chain recombines TRBV11-2 with TRBJ2-7; TRBD1 agrees at 11 bases. The CDR3 totals 16 residues. The germline V gene encodes CDR1 SGHAT and CDR2 FQNNGV. V was pared by 5 bases and J by 1 base, with 7 bases of the junction left unmatched. The CDR3 loop is CASSPSGTGGSYEQYF. For the CDR3, the DNA is TGTGCCAGCAGCCCCTCTGGGACAGGGGGATCCTACGAGCAGTACTTC.

The count of this clone is one. This chain joins TRBV4-3 and TRBJ2-7; D perhaps matches TRBD1 (5 bases). The CDR3 consists of 14 residues. Germline-derived CDR1 and CDR2 are LGHNA and YSLEER. The V gene lost 4 bases and the J gene lost 0 bases, with 10 bases spanning the gap. The CDR3 bases are TGCGCCAGCAGCCGACGGACAAGCTCCTACGAGCAGTACTTC. This encodes CASSRRTSSYEQYF.

The chain employs TRBV2 and TRBJ1-1, with D hard to call. CDR1 is SNHLY and CDR2 is FYNNEI in the germline V gene. Deletions cut 6 bases from V and 0 bases from J, with 11 bases between. The CDR3 is made up of 14 amino acids. The CDR3 DNA reads TGTGCCAGCAGCCGAGAGCGGATGAACACTGAAGCTTTCTTT. Its protein is CASSRERMNTEAFF.

This clone was seen a few times. The chain carries TRBV4-3 and TRBJ1-6, with D uncertain. Germline-derived CDR1 and CDR2 are LGHNA and YSLEER. V was pared by 1 base and J by 5 bases, with 9 bases between. The CDR3 is made up of 15 amino acids. The CDR3 here is CASSQGTLDNSPLHF. As DNA, the CDR3 is TGCGCCAGCAGCCAAGGAACTTTGGATAATTCACCCCTCCACTTT.

The chain combines TRBV3-1 (or the pseudogene TRBV3-2) with TRBJ1-2; 7 bases align to TRBD1. J was trimmed by 5 bases and V by 2 bases; bases with no gene match: 5. CDR1 is LGHDT, CDR2 YNNKEL, per germline (reference sequence). This CDR3 is built from 14 residues. CDR3 loop: CASSQNRGSYGYTF. CDR3 in DNA: TGTGCCAGCAGCCAAAACAGGGGATCATATGGCTACACCTTC.

This clone showed up just a few times. V is TRBV20-1 and J is TRBJ2-7; 9 bases are shared with TRBD1. This CDR3 has 14 amino acids. J gave up 6 bases and V 3 bases, and 9 bases lay outside the gene matches. CDR1 DFQATT and CDR2 SNEGSKA come from the germline V gene (reference sequence). The CDR3 loop reads CSASGGQGKPEQYF. The DNA for the CDR3 is TGCAGTGCTAGTGGGGGACAGGGTAAGCCCGAGCAGTACTTC.

The chain employs TRBV18 and TRBJ2-5; TRBD2 aligns across 9 bases. V trimming: 6 bases; J trimming: 2 bases; junction bases outside the gene matches: 10. The CDR3 runs 16 residues. CDR1 and CDR2 from the germline V gene are KGHSH and LQKENI. CDR3 coding DNA: TGTGCCAGCTCCCGCCCCCTAGCGGGGAATCAAGAGACCCAGTACTTC. Translating gives CASSRPLAGNQETQYF.

The chain uses TRBV14 and TRBJ1-6; 10 bases are a match to TRBD1. Per germline, CDR1 SGHDN and CDR2 FVKESK. V was clipped by 5 bases and J by 9 bases; unmatched bases: 7. The CDR3 sequence is 15 residues long. This CDR3 reads CASSLRTGGASPLHF. For the CDR3, the DNA is TGTGCCAGCAGCTTGCGGACAGGGGGGGCTTCACCCCTCCACTTT.

The chain joins TRBV5-1 to TRBJ2-2; 9 nucleotides match TRBD2. Germline V gives CDR1 SGHRS, CDR2 YFSETQ. V lost 4 bases to trimming and J lost 3 bases; unmatched junction nucleotides: 1. CDR3 length equals 14 residues. The CDR3 loop reads CASSERGDTGELFF. The CDR3 bases are TGCGCCAGCAGCGAGCGGGGGGACACCGGGGAGCTGTTTTTT.

J is TRBJ1-5 and V is TRBV10-3; the D gene is possibly TRBD1 (5 bases). This CDR3 spans 14 amino acids. Germline CDR1 is ENHRY and CDR2 is SYGVKD. Trimming removed 3 bases at V and 3 bases at J, with 9 bases between. DNA of the CDR3: TGTGCCATCAGTGACAGGGTGGCCAATCAGCCCCAGCATTTT. Residues: CAISDRVANQPQHF.

This clone was counted only a few times. The rearrangement joins TRBV18 to TRBJ1-5; TRBD1 matches 9 bases. The CDR3 runs to 15 residues. The V gene's germline CDR1 is KGHSH and CDR2 LQKENI. J was trimmed by 15 bases and V by 1 base; bases with no gene match: 13. The CDR3 here is CASSPLWGQGEGVHF. CDR3 nucleotides: TGTGCCAGCTCACCACTATGGGGACAGGGAGAGGGGGTGCATTTT. Full variable domain (remainder filled in from reference TRBV18 and TRBJ1-5): NAGVMQNPRHLVRRRGQEARLRCSPMKGHSHVYWYRQLPEEGLKFMVYLQKENIIDESGMPKERFSAEFPKEGPSILRIQQVVRGDSAAYFCASSPLWGQGEGVHFGDGTRLSIL.

This rearrangement joins TRBV27 to TRBJ2-7; 9 bases are shared with TRBD1. The CDR3 contains 15 residues. The V gene end was trimmed by 3 bases and the J gene end by 2 bases; junction bases not matched to a gene: 5. The germline gives CDR1 MNHEY, CDR2 SMNVEV (reference sequence). CDR3 in DNA: TGTGCCAGCAGTTTGGGGAACAGGGGGCCCTACGAGCAGTACTTC. It encodes CASSLGNRGPYEQYF.

The chain uses TRBV7-8 and TRBJ2-1; TRBD1 matches at 9 bases. Germline CDR1 SGHVS, CDR2 FQNEAQ. This CDR3 spans 15 amino acids. With V trimmed by 5 bases and J by 6 bases, 8 bases remained unmatched. CDR3 in amino acids: CASSLPGTGSNEQFF. Here the CDR3 DNA reads TGTGCCAGCAGCCTACCCGGGACAGGGAGCAATGAGCAGTTCTTC.

The rearrangement uses TRBV4-3 and TRBJ2-1, with D possibly matching TRBD2 (6 bases). The CDR3 is 13 amino acids. V was cut by 2 bases and J by 8 bases, with 10 bases left in between. Germline lookup yields CDR1 LGHNA and CDR2 YSLEER. The CDR3 is CASSQTGVHEQFF. In DNA, the CDR3 is TGCGCCAGCAGCCAAACGGGGGTCCATGAGCAGTTCTTC.

The rearrangement uses TRBV6-5 and TRBJ1-5; no clear D. The CDR3 has 13 amino acids. Germline-derived CDR1 and CDR2 are MNHEY and SVGAGI. The V and J ends lost 6 bases and 7 bases respectively, with 13 bases between them. DNA of the CDR3: TGTGCCAGCAGGCGGAGGGAGGACCAGCCCCAGCATTTT. Translating it yields CASRRREDQPQHF.

This clone has only a few counts. V is TRBV20-1 and J is TRBJ2-7; 8 positions match TRBD2. V was pared by 6 bases and J by 4 bases, with 2 bases of the junction left unmatched. CDR3 size: 11 residues. From germline, CDR1 is DFQATT and CDR2 SNEGSKA (reference sequence). CDR3 DNA: TGCAGTGCAGCGGGGGATTACGAGCAGTACTTC. This encodes CSAAGDYEQYF.